Listed here are 23 T cell receptor beta chains from one sample, sequenced in a study of cytomegalovirus exposure and HLA in healthy donors. PCR primers comprised 60 Vbeta and 13 Jbeta primers. Clones were sequenced by immunoSEQ multiplex PCR, and TCRdb holds only the in-frame ones, with some missing. The table lists around 130,000 clones, roughly four fifths of them singletons. Input material: PBMCs. These receptors originate from a middle-aged woman in good health and CMV-seropositive.

This chain uses TRBV6-5 with TRBJ2-3; D not resolved. There are 15 residues in the CDR3. The ends were cut back, 7 bases at V and 1 base at J, with 15 bases in the middle. Germline V gives CDR1 MNHEY, CDR2 SVGAGI. As DNA, the CDR3 is TGTGCCAGCAAGGCAATAGCCCTAGGCACAGATACGCAGTATTTT. Its protein is CASKAIALGTDTQYF.

This clone was counted a few times. The chain employs TRBV4-2 and TRBJ2-2; perhaps TRBD1 as D (6 bases). CDR3 size: 16 residues. Germline loops: CDR1 LGHNA, CDR2 YNFKEQ. The germline V and J ends were trimmed by 0 bases and 4 bases, with 12 bases remaining between them. CDR3 amino acids: CASSQDWAGATGELFF. CDR3 coding DNA: TGTGCCAGCAGCCAAGATTGGGCAGGGGCCACCGGGGAGCTGTTTTTT.

The CDR3 loop is CASSYSGQGAFEQFF. The CDR3, as DNA: TGTGCCAGCAGTTACTCAGGACAGGGGGCTTTTGAGCAGTTCTTC. V is TRBV6-5 and J is TRBJ2-1; the match to TRBD1 covers 11 bases. The V and J ends lost 0 bases and 9 bases, in that order; junction bases with no gene match: 4. In germline, CDR1 is MNHEY, CDR2 SVGAGI. The CDR3 totals 15 residues.

V gene TRBV7-6 combines with J gene TRBJ2-5, with D possibly matching TRBD1 (6 bases). Germline V CDR1 and CDR2: SGHVS, FNYEAQ. V was shortened by 5 bases and J by 5 bases, with 15 bases between the two germline ends. The CDR3 is 14 residues long. The DNA of the CDR3 is TGTGCCAGCAGCCCCCGAGGGGGTCCGGAGACCCAGTACTTC. It translates to CASSPRGGPETQYF. The variable domain in full, with the rest retrieved from reference TRBV7-6 and TRBJ2-5, is GAGVSQSPRYKVTKRGQDVALRCDPISGHVSLYWYRQALGQGPEFLTYFNYEAQQDKSGLPNDRFSAERPEGSISTLTIQRTEQRDSAMYRCASSPRGGPETQYFGPGTRLLVL.

The V call is TRBV11-2, the J call TRBJ2-3, with TRBD1 as a possible D gene (6 bases). Germline CDR1 is SGHAT and CDR2 is FQNNGV. Trimming took 5 bases from V and 3 from J, leaving 15 bases between them. This CDR3 region has 15 residues. The CDR3 DNA reads as TGTGCCAGCAGCCGTGTCGGACAGAATACAGATACGCAGTATTTT. It specifies CASSRVGQNTDTQYF.

The chain's CDR3 is CASSESRLAGREQFF. The CDR3 DNA is TGTGCCAGCAGTGAGAGCCGACTAGCGGGAAGGGAGCAGTTCTTC. This chain uses TRBV6-4 with TRBJ2-1; 11 positions agree with TRBD2. Per germline, CDR1 MRHNA and CDR2 SNTAGT. The length of the CDR3 is 15 residues. V shed 3 bases, J shed 10 bases, and the junction held 8 bases outside the gene matches.

This clone was detected a few times. The chain uses TRBV27 and TRBJ1-5, with D possibly TRBD1 on 5 matching bases. Per the germline V gene, CDR1 is MNHEY and CDR2 is SMNVEV (reference sequence). The CDR3 totals 17 residues. The V end was cut by 5 bases, the J end by 4 bases, with 21 bases between. The CDR3 region is CASSLFGGGAGNQPQHF. The CDR3 nucleotides are TGTGCCAGCAGTCTCTTTGGGGGAGGGGCGGGAAATCAGCCCCAGCATTTT.

The chain carries TRBV6-6 and TRBJ2-5; weak D call: TRBD1 (5 bases). Germline CDR1 and CDR2: MNHNY and SVGAGI (reference sequence). The CDR3 totals 14 residues. Trimming cost V 2 bases and J 5 bases, with 12 bases left between them. The CDR3 DNA sequence: TGTGCCAGCAGTTACGGGGCTGCCGAGGAGACCCAGTACTTC. Its protein is CASSYGAAEETQYF.

This chain links TRBV7-3 with TRBJ2-5; possibly TRBD1 for D (6 bases). V was clipped by 1 base and J by 1 base, with 22 bases between them. The CDR3 is made up of 19 amino acids. Germline CDR1 SGHTA, CDR2 FQGTGA. The CDR3 region has the DNA TGTGCCAGCAGCTTAATTCCGAGGGGGTCGGATGCTATCCAAGAGACCCAGTACTTC. Translation gives CASSLIPRGSDAIQETQYF.

This sequence joins TRBV6-5 and TRBJ2-7; possibly TRBD2 for D (5 bases). V shed 7 bases and J shed 2 bases, with 12 bases lying between them. Germline CDR1 is MNHEY and CDR2 is SVGAGI. This CDR3 is built from 13 residues. CDR3 sequence: CASIDSAAYEQYF. CDR3 DNA: TGTGCCAGCATCGACTCAGCGGCCTACGAGCAGTACTTC.

V is TRBV27 and J is TRBJ2-5; TRBD2 matches 8 bases. The germline V gene encodes CDR1 MNHEY and CDR2 SMNVEV (reference sequence). The CDR3 runs 13 residues. V was clipped by 6 bases and J by 3 bases; unmatched bases: 3. The CDR3 here is CASRFGGEETQYF. For the CDR3, the DNA is TGTGCCAGCAGGTTCGGGGGGGAAGAGACCCAGTACTTC.

The chain couples TRBV9 to TRBJ1-1; possibly TRBD1 for D (6 bases). This CDR3 has 16 residues. Germline V gene data show CDR1 as SGDLS and CDR2 as YYNGEE. V lost 3 bases to trimming and J lost 1 base, with 16 bases between them. CDR3 in amino acids: CASSGGGIGGNTEAFF. DNA of the CDR3: TGTGCCAGCAGCGGAGGGGGTATAGGAGGGAACACTGAAGCTTTCTTT.

The genes are TRBV19 and TRBJ2-1; D is unresolved. The V end was cut by 3 bases, the J end by 6 bases, with 18 bases between. Germline CDR1 LNHDA, CDR2 SQIVND (reference sequence). The CDR3 contains 16 residues. CDR3 in DNA: TGTGCCAGTAGTATCTTTTTGCAGGTCCCCTCCAATGAGCAGTTCTTC. This sequence encodes CASSIFLQVPSNEQFF.

The rearrangement joins TRBV7-9 to TRBJ2-3; TRBD2 agrees at 7 bases. In germline, CDR1 is SEHNR, CDR2 FQNEAQ (reference sequence). Germline trimming cut 0 bases from V and 3 bases from J; bases unmatched to any gene: 0. The CDR3 sequence is 14 residues long. CDR3 coding DNA: TGTGCCAGCAGCTTAGCGGGAGGGACAGATACGCAGTATTTT. This encodes CASSLAGGTDTQYF.

This chain links TRBV4-1 with TRBJ2-7; 7 bases match TRBD2. V lost 0 bases, J lost 6 bases, and 5 bases stayed unmatched. This CDR3 is built from 14 residues. CDR1 and CDR2 from the germline V gene are MGHRA and YSYEKL. In DNA form, the CDR3 reads TGCGCCAGCAGCCAAGAGGTACTAGCGTTCGAGCAGTACTTC. Its protein is CASSQEVLAFEQYF.

The chain has TRBV19 and TRBJ2-1; TRBD2 might be the D (6 bases). Germline V gene lookup returns CDR1 LNHDA and CDR2 SQIVND (reference sequence). This CDR3 is built from 13 residues. The V and J ends lost 7 bases and 7 bases respectively, with 14 bases between them. The CDR3 DNA sequence: TGTGCCAGTAATTTGGGGGGAGGAAATGAGCAGTTCTTC. Amino acids: CASNLGGGNEQFF.

The chain has TRBV19 and TRBJ1-5; 10 bases match TRBD1. This CDR3 is built from 16 residues. CDR1 and CDR2 from the germline V gene are LNHDA and SQIVND (reference sequence). The V gene end was trimmed by 5 bases and the J gene end by 4 bases; junction bases not matched to a gene: 8. CDR3 sequence reads: CASSSMDRGTNQPQHF. The DNA of the CDR3 is TGTGCCAGTAGTTCAATGGACAGGGGGACTAATCAGCCCCAGCATTTT.

This clone was observed a single time. The chain has TRBV6-4 and TRBJ1-1; no clear D gene. Trimming removed 6 bases from V and 1 base from J, with 15 bases in between. Germline lookup yields CDR1 MRHNA and CDR2 SNTAGT. The CDR3 runs to 15 residues. Here the CDR3 DNA reads TGTGCCAGCAGGGAGATCCCGTCGGGGAACACTGAAGCTTTCTTT. Protein sequence: CASREIPSGNTEAFF.

CDR3 in DNA: TGTGCCAGCAGTAGACTGGGACAGGTCTCGAACACTGAAGCTTTCTTT. Protein sequence: CASSRLGQVSNTEAFF. The chain recombines TRBV28 with TRBJ1-1; 8 nucleotides line up with TRBD1. The CDR3 is 16 amino acids. Per germline, CDR1 MDHEN and CDR2 SYDVKM. With V trimmed by 5 bases and J by 1 base, 9 bases remained unmatched.

The DNA of the CDR3 is TGTGCCTGGAGTGTACAACCAGCGGGGGGTACTTACAATGAGCAGTTCTTC. Its translation: CAWSVQPAGGTYNEQFF. The chain links TRBV30 to TRBJ2-1, with 9 bases matching TRBD2. Germline values: CDR1 GTSNPN, CDR2 SVGIG (reference sequence). CDR3 size: 17 residues. V trimming: 0 bases; J trimming: 4 bases; junction bases outside the gene matches: 10.

V gene TRBV4-3 combines with J gene TRBJ2-2; 9 positions agree with TRBD1. Germline CDR1 and CDR2: LGHNA and YSLEER. With 0 bases clipped from V and 6 bases from J, the junction kept 8 bases outside the gene matches. CDR3 length: 17 residues. The CDR3 region is CASSQEGTGKGPGELFF. CDR3 DNA: TGCGCCAGCAGCCAAGAAGGGACAGGGAAAGGCCCCGGGGAGCTGTTTTTT.

This rearrangement joins TRBV15 to TRBJ2-3, with D tentatively TRBD1 (6 bases). Germline V lookup: CDR1 LNHNV, CDR2 YYDKDF (reference sequence). The CDR3 is 14 residues long. V lost 6 bases and J lost 2, with 12 bases in between. CDR3 nucleotides: TGTGCCACCAGGATGACAGGTAACACAGATACGCAGTATTTT. This encodes CATRMTGNTDTQYF.

V is TRBV7-3 and J is TRBJ2-3; the match to TRBD1 covers 9 bases. With 1 base clipped from V and 6 bases from J, the junction kept 8 bases outside the gene matches. The germline gives CDR1 SGHTA, CDR2 FQGTGA. CDR3 length equals 16 residues. The CDR3 loop is CASSLNVGQGSDTQYF. In nucleotides, the CDR3 is TGTGCCAGCAGCTTAAATGTGGGACAGGGCAGCGATACGCAGTATTTT.